This T cell receptor (beta chain) was obtained from a study of shared clonotypes between healthy human individuals. Study context: Per-donor plates numbered three CD4 naive, three CD4 memory, two CD8 naive and one CD8 memory. Study-level points and caveats: It was the non-shared clonotypes that had lower generation probabilities than clonotypes shared by all four donors. With few donors, the genetic and exposure-history diversity represented was limited.

Germline V gives CDR1 SGHTS, CDR2 YDEGEE. The CDR3 contains 15 residues. V was shortened by 1 base and J by 4 bases, with 15 bases between the two germline ends. Donors included only healthy HIV-negative adults lacking recent acute infections or vaccinations. Only in-frame clones appear in the TCRdb table, and some are missing; sequencing was by immunoSEQ multiplex PCR. The table includes 550,000 to 700,000 clones, about 80% detected once. This clone was seen once. What it binds is not known. Input material: memory CD4+ T cells sorted from blood. Subset defined: CD45RA-negative fraction. The chain employs TRBV5-8 and TRBJ2-7; D unresolved. The TCR comes from a woman in her twenties or thirties in good health. The CDR3 coding sequence is TGTGCCAGCAGCTTGACTGGACCGACAATATACGAGCAGTACTTC. Translating it yields CASSLTGPTIYEQYF. Variable domain in full (rest from reference TRBV5-8 and TRBJ2-7): EAGVTQSPTHLIKTRGQQATLRCSPISGHTSVYWYQQALGLGLQFLLWYDEGEERNRGNFPPRFSGRQFPNYSSELNVNALELEDSALYLCASSLTGPTIYEQYFGPGTRLTVT.